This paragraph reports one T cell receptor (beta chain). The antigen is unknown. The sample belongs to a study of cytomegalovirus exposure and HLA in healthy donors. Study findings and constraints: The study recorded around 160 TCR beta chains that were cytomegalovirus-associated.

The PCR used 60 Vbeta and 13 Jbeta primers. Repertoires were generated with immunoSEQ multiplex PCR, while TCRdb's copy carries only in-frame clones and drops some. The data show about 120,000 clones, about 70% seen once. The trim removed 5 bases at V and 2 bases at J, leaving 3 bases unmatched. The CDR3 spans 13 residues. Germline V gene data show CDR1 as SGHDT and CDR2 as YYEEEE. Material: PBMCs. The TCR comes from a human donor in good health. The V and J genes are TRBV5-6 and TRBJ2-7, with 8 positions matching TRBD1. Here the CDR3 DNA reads TGTGCCAGCAGGATACAGGGGGCCTACGAGCAGTACTTC. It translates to CASRIQGAYEQYF.